This TCR beta chain is from a study of neurological immune-mediated disorders (dated by TCRdb to between 2017 and 2020). Broadly, across the study: Among the approximately 34 multiple sclerosis patients, approximately 30 had relapsing-remitting MS and 3 had secondary progressive MS. The study compared peripheral blood TCR-beta repertoires of HTLV-I-associated myelopathy (HAM/TSP) patients, multiple sclerosis patients and healthy controls using UMI-based sequencing. Longitudinal samples, technical triplicates and paired sorted CD4+ and CD8+ T-cell subsets, alongside PBMC samples, were included among the approximately 98 TCR-beta libraries. The cohort was made up of approximately 71 subjects, consisting of roughly 15 HAM/TSP patients, 34 multiple sclerosis patients and 20 healthy controls.

cDNA synthesis used template-switch 5'RACE with a primer carrying a 10-nucleotide random unique molecular identifier tagging each TCR transcript. Over 190 million TCR-beta sequences, covering 15-18 subjects, were produced in each sequencing run. The RNeasy kit was used to extract total RNA. The KAPA Real-time Library Amplification kit was used to amplify TCR-beta VDJ regions with primers for the TCR constant region and the 5'RACE anchor. A first PCR added sample indexes and Illumina adaptors, and a second PCR then raised library yield. After Ampure bead purification, the roughly 650 bp TCR product was size-selected on a 2% E-gel SizeSelection system. Before pooling, library quality was checked on a Bioanalyzer, concentration was measured with Qubit, and libraries were quantified with the Kapa Library Quantification kit. An Illumina HiSeq 2500 was used to sequence the libraries paired-end at 2 x 150 bp. To increase sequence diversity, roughly 24-31% phiX was spiked into each library pool. Concerning the study's data processing: The UMI-based MiGEC pipeline processed quality-filtered reads and removed over 75% of raw TCR sequences during error correction. VDJ genes were aligned to IMGT germline references, and clonotypes were defined by unique CDR3 amino acid sequence plus V-J genes. VDJtools evaluated clonal expansion, Shannon diversity and CDR3 relatedness (CalcPairwiseDistances, ClusterSamples); CLCbio workbench built phylogenetic trees. A clone was classed as expanded if it had 8 or more unique UMIs, a cutoff based on coefficient-of-variation modelling across technical triplicates. TCRdb took the public reads, trimmed them with fastp at Q25, ran MiXCR for clone calling and kept in-frame beta chains. Rows with one shared CDR3 protein collapse into an entry with the most common genes and DNA. TCRdb's processing, not the study's, gives the V and J calls here. Here the sample has 55,000 to 70,000 distinct CDR3 sequences; 3.2% occur a single time. The ten largest clones take up approximately 4.7% of the sample.

Worth noting for this clonotype: Its binding antigen is unknown. At one of its ends the junction is not consistent with the germline gene, which may arise from a read error.

For the unsorted PBMC libraries, 2 million PBMCs were stored in RNAlater at -80 degrees C until RNA extraction and were used to generate the libraries. The multiple sclerosis patients were enrolled in a US clinical protocol that evaluated disease progression with magnetic resonance imaging. PBMCs were separated from peripheral blood using Ficoll-Hypaque density gradient centrifugation and then cryopreserved in liquid nitrogen. The paper as a whole reports these results and caveats: The MS cluster showed no association with clinical or MRI features, and the authors stated that larger cohorts are needed. Across subjects, expanded clones never shared an identical CDR3 amino acid sequence, which suggests that the TCR-beta repertoires in every group were private. The highest TCR clonal expansion was observed in HAM/TSP patients, whereas the lowest was observed in MS patients, even when compared with healthy controls. In a phylogenetic analysis, the repertoires of 18 out of 34 MS patients fell into a single cluster of related CDR3 sequences, pointing to a possible signature at the repertoire level.

Taken from the germline V gene, the CDR1 and CDR2 loops are SGHTA and FQGTGA. Including cysteine and phenylalanine, the CDR3 has 13 amino acids. Only the CDR3 part of the read is kept: 39 bases, read in frame from the first base. Source material: PBMCs. Recombination joined TRBV7-3 with TRBJ2-7, with a weak D call of TRBD1 (5 bases match). The sequence derives from a woman between 45 and 60 years old with multiple sclerosis. The CDR3 protein: CPSSFDGQGEQYF. The nucleotide sequence is given as TGTCCCAGCAGCTTCGATGGTCAGGGCGAGCAGTACTTC.